The rows below give T cell receptor beta chains drawn from one sample of a study of early T cells in non-severe SARS-CoV-2 infection. A single record per CDR3 protein comes from TCRdb applying MiXCR to the 5' RACE reads. Of about 48,000 distinct CDR3 sequences listed, roughly 6.1% are singletons. The sequenced sample was whole blood, obtained at baseline. All receptors derive from an adult who was a healthcare worker with PCR-confirmed SARS-CoV-2 infection or an uninfected control (not recorded which). Both conserved end residues are part of each CDR3. Each record gives: V gene, J gene, CDR3 protein.

TRBV29-1,TRBJ1-2,CSVGTVAYGYTF
TRBV12-3/TRBV12-4,TRBJ2-7,CASSLAADSYEQYF
TRBV3-1,TRBJ2-7,CASSQRLAGGPYEQYF
TRBV5-1,TRBJ2-1,CASSSVQRGGKNEQFF
TRBV18,TRBJ2-1,CASSPGPNRGGNEQFF
TRBV25-1,TRBJ2-7,CASSAPGPYEQYF
TRBV7-2,TRBJ1-1,CASSPRQAHNTEAFF
TRBV7-2,TRBJ2-1,CASSLASGGYNEQFF
TRBV5-1,TRBJ2-2,CASSLSVTGELFF
TRBV2,TRBJ1-2,CASSEEANYGYTF
TRBV6-6,TRBJ2-7,CASSYSTGLSGNYEQYF
TRBV7-2,TRBJ2-3,CASSSLWDTQYF
TRBV6-2/TRBV6-3,TRBJ2-7,CASSYSMVVKGFDEQYF
TRBV27,TRBJ2-7,CASRTGLDSKQYF
TRBV9,TRBJ2-5,CASSVEVSLQETQYF
TRBV19,TRBJ2-6,CASSGRGSGANVLTF